These 26 T cell receptor beta chains share one sample of origin, sequenced in a study of cytomegalovirus exposure and HLA in healthy donors. The PCR was carried out with 60 Vbeta primers and 13 Jbeta primers. Produced via immunoSEQ multiplex PCR; TCRdb's table is partial and in-frame only. The sample lists some 150,000 clones, roughly 85% occurring once. Sequencing was done on a sample of PBMCs. The receptors shown here come from a woman between 45 and 65 years old in good health and CMV-seronegative.

The chain couples TRBV5-4 to TRBJ1-5, with a weak D call TRBD1 (5 bases). V lost 5 bases, J lost 7 bases, and 13 bases lay in between. The CDR3 is 13 residues long. Germline lookup yields CDR1 SGHNT and CDR2 YYREEE (reference sequence). The CDR3 region has the DNA TGTGCCAGCAGTTATGACGGGGGGCAGCCCCAGCATTTT. It encodes CASSYDGGQPQHF.

The chain joins TRBV2 to TRBJ1-1, with 7 nucleotides matching TRBD1. V lost 6 bases, J lost 1 base, and 8 bases stayed unmatched. The CDR3 runs 15 residues. Germline lookup yields CDR1 SNHLY and CDR2 FYNNEI. CDR3 coding DNA: TGTGCCAGCAGCGTCAGTGGGACAGCGAACACTGAAGCTTTCTTT. This translates into CASSVSGTANTEAFF.

This chain links TRBV6-1 with TRBJ2-7; 7 bases agree with TRBD1. The V segment lost 0 bases and the J segment 3 bases; nucleotides outside the gene matches: 8. The CDR3 spans 16 residues. Germline CDR1 and CDR2: MNHNS and SASEGT. The CDR3 here is CASSEAETGVRYEQYF. CDR3 in DNA: TGTGCCAGCAGTGAAGCTGAAACAGGGGTGCGCTACGAGCAGTACTTC.

V usage is TRBV5-1 and J usage is TRBJ2-7; 7 nucleotides line up with TRBD1. V lost 4 bases to trimming and J lost 6 bases; unmatched junction nucleotides: 7. In germline, CDR1 is SGHRS, CDR2 YFSETQ. CDR3 length: 13 amino acids. CDR3 nucleotides: TGCGCCAGCAGCCCAAGACAGGGTAGCGAGCAGTACTTC. It yields the protein CASSPRQGSEQYF.

The CDR3 DNA follows: TGTGCCATCAGTATGGGGAACGGGGGGAATGAAAAACTGTTTTTT. Amino acid sequence: CAISMGNGGNEKLFF. The V gene is TRBV10-3, the J gene TRBJ1-4; tentatively, D is TRBD1 (5 bases). Looked up from germline, CDR1 is ENHRY and CDR2 is SYGVKD. The length of the CDR3 is 15 residues. With 5 bases removed from V and 5 bases from J, the gap between germline ends came to 15 bases.

The gene calls are TRBV18 and TRBJ1-3, with TRBD1 matching 9 bases. The CDR3 covers 16 residues. Germline values: CDR1 KGHSH, CDR2 LQKENI. V trimming: 4 bases; J trimming: 0 bases; junction bases outside the gene matches: 4. CDR3: CASSLQGASSGNTIYF. CDR3 nucleotides: TGTGCCAGCTCACTACAGGGGGCGAGCTCTGGAAACACCATATATTTT.

The genes are TRBV7-2 and TRBJ1-2; a weak D match, TRBD1 (6 bases). Between the trimmed V and J ends, which lost 1 base and 4 bases, there was a span of 10 bases. CDR1 is SGHTA and CDR2 is FQGNSA in the germline V gene. CDR3 length: 14 residues. The CDR3 sequence: CASSLGQGLYGYTF. In DNA, the CDR3 is TGTGCCAGCAGCTTAGGGCAGGGGCTCTATGGCTACACCTTC. Variable domain in full (rest from reference TRBV7-2 and TRBJ1-2): GAGVSQSPSNKVTEKGKDVELRCDPISGHTALYWYRQSLGQGLEFLIYFQGNSAPDKSGLPSDRFSAERTGGSVSTLTIQRTQQEDSAVYLCASSLGQGLYGYTFGSGTRLTVV.

This clone was counted a few times. This chain connects TRBV6-1 to TRBJ2-7; the match to TRBD1 covers 9 bases. CDR3 size: 16 residues. Germline V gene lookup returns CDR1 MNHNS and CDR2 SASEGT. Trimming at V came to 2 bases and at J to 5 bases, leaving 10 bases not matched to a gene. As DNA, the CDR3 is TGTGCCAGCAGTGAATCGGAGGGACAGGGTAACCACGAGCAGTACTTC. It yields the protein CASSESEGQGNHEQYF.

V gene TRBV28 combines with J gene TRBJ2-5; tentative D call: TRBD1 (6 bases). The CDR3 length is 14 residues. V shed 2 bases and J shed 2 bases, with 9 bases lying between them. Germline CDR1 and CDR2: MDHEN and SYDVKM. CDR3 nucleotide sequence: TGTGCCAGCAGTTTACTAGGGGGACAAGAGACCCAGTACTTC. It codes for CASSLLGGQETQYF.

V and J are TRBV15 and TRBJ2-1; possibly TRBD2 for D (6 bases). The V gene lost 4 bases and the J gene lost 5 bases, with 12 bases spanning the gap. The CDR3 length is 14 residues. Germline V gene lookup returns CDR1 LNHNV and CDR2 YYDKDF (reference sequence). The CDR3 loop reads CATSKVAENNEQFF. The CDR3 coding sequence is TGTGCCACCAGCAAGGTAGCGGAAAACAATGAGCAGTTCTTC.

J is TRBJ1-1 and V is TRBV5-1; 12 bases are a match to TRBD1. Germline CDR1 reads SGHRS; CDR2 reads YFSETQ. The CDR3 is 16 residues long. Germline trimming cut 4 bases from V and 4 bases from J; bases unmatched to any gene: 8. As DNA, the CDR3 is TGCGCCAGCAGCGGGGGGGGACAGGGGGCTTTCACTGAAGCTTTCTTT. Residues: CASSGGGQGAFTEAFF.

This clone was detected a few times. This chain uses TRBV10-3 with TRBJ1-4; no clear D gene. The CDR3 length is 13 residues. CDR1 ENHRY and CDR2 SYGVKD come from the germline V gene. Deletions cut 2 bases from V and 8 bases from J, with 9 bases between. The CDR3 coding sequence is TGTGCCATCAGTGAGGTGACTTGGGAAAAACTGTTTTTT. This encodes CAISEVTWEKLFF.

This clone was recorded once. V is TRBV19 and J is TRBJ1-5; D is undetermined. Per the germline V gene, CDR1 is LNHDA and CDR2 is SQIVND (reference sequence). The CDR3 runs 17 residues. V was pared by 2 bases and J by 4 bases, with 18 bases between. The CDR3 loop is CASSIFGRGVMNQPQHF. DNA for the CDR3: TGTGCCAGTAGTATATTTGGCCGCGGGGTGATGAATCAGCCCCAGCATTTT.

Only a few counts were recorded for this clone. The chain links TRBV12-2 to TRBJ1-4; TRBD1 was called by the table and not checked on the DNA. TRBV12-2 is given as a pseudogene. This CDR3 has 14 amino acids. CDR3 sequence reads: CASRLRQGREKLFF. As DNA, the CDR3 is TGTGCAAGTCGCTTAAGGCAGGGCCGTGAAAAACTGTTTTTT.

The chain has TRBV10-3 and TRBJ2-7; D may be TRBD2 (6 bases). Looked up from germline, CDR1 is ENHRY and CDR2 is SYGVKD. V was pared by 6 bases and J by 1 base, with 7 bases between. The CDR3 extends over 12 amino acids. The CDR3 nucleotides are TGTGCCATCAGGGGGACTTCCTACGAGCAGTACTTC. Its translation: CAIRGTSYEQYF.

The gene calls are TRBV6-1 and TRBJ2-7, with D unclear. Trimming pared 7 bases from V and 0 bases from J, leaving 16 bases between. The CDR3 is 15 amino acids. CDR1 and CDR2 from the germline V gene are MNHNS and SASEGT. CDR3 sequence reads: CASKLSPFNSYEQYF. As DNA, the CDR3 is TGTGCCAGCAAGCTGAGTCCCTTCAACTCCTACGAGCAGTACTTC.

The chain links TRBV9 to TRBJ2-1, with TRBD1 matching 10 bases. Germline assignment: CDR1 SGDLS and CDR2 YYNGEE. The trim removed 4 bases at V and 4 bases at J, leaving 5 bases unmatched. This CDR3 has 15 residues. In DNA, the CDR3 is TGTGCCAGCAGCCTCCGGGACAGGGGATACAATGAGCAGTTCTTC. Its protein is CASSLRDRGYNEQFF.

CDR3 amino acids: CSVPDRGYGYTF. The CDR3 bases are TGCAGCGTACCCGACAGGGGTTATGGCTACACCTTC. V and J are TRBV29-1 and TRBJ1-2; 8 bases match TRBD1. The CDR3 sequence is 12 residues long. Germline CDR1 SQVTM, CDR2 ANQGSEA. V trimming: 6 bases; J trimming: 5 bases; junction bases outside the gene matches: 5.

The J gene is TRBJ2-7, the V gene TRBV25-1, with a tentative D call TRBD1 (6 bases). Germline CDR1 is MGHDK and CDR2 is SYGVNS. Trimming shortened V by 6 bases and J by 7 bases, and 25 bases separated the two germline ends. The CDR3 is 16 residues long. The CDR3 spells CASSQIAVTGIGEQYF. Written as DNA, the CDR3 is TGTGCCAGCAGCCAAATCGCCGTGACAGGCATCGGAGAGCAGTACTTC.

The chain has TRBV19 and TRBJ2-7; 9 bases agree with TRBD1. With V trimmed by 3 bases and J by 5 bases, 5 bases remained unmatched. The CDR3 covers 14 residues. CDR1 is LNHDA, CDR2 SQIVND, per germline (reference sequence). The CDR3 region has the DNA TGTGCCAGTAGTATTCATTGGACAGGGGACGAGCAGTACTTC. Protein product: CASSIHWTGDEQYF.

The chain is built from TRBV27 and TRBJ2-1; perhaps TRBD2 as D (6 bases). The V gene's germline CDR1 is MNHEY and CDR2 SMNVEV (reference sequence). The CDR3 runs 15 residues. V shed 3 bases and J shed 3 bases, with 12 bases lying between them. CDR3 coding DNA: TGTGCCAGCAGTTTCGGGCCAGCGGGCTACAATGAGCAGTTCTTC. Translating it yields CASSFGPAGYNEQFF.

In DNA form, the CDR3 reads TGTGCCAGCAGCTTAAGGACAGGACCCGGCCCTGAGCAGTTCTTC. It encodes CASSLRTGPGPEQFF. This rearrangement joins TRBV7-3 to TRBJ2-1; TRBD1 matches 7 bases. Unmatched junction bases numbered 9, after V lost 1 base and J lost 9 bases. CDR3 length: 15 residues. Germline CDR1 SGHTA, CDR2 FQGTGA.

The chain employs TRBV28 and TRBJ2-3; TRBD2 matches at 13 bases. V lost 6 bases, J lost 3 bases, and 9 bases stayed unmatched. Per the germline V gene, CDR1 is MDHEN and CDR2 is SYDVKM. CDR3 size: 17 residues. The CDR3 sequence is CASRRGLAGVETDTQYF. The CDR3 DNA sequence: TGTGCCAGCAGACGCGGACTAGCGGGAGTAGAGACAGATACGCAGTATTTT.

The chain has TRBV5-1 and TRBJ2-2, with D uncertain. The germline V gene encodes CDR1 SGHRS and CDR2 YFSETQ. The CDR3 has 15 residues. V was cut by 7 bases and J by 6 bases, with 19 bases left in between. Here the CDR3 reads CASQLVPGTAGELFF. The CDR3 DNA is TGCGCCAGCCAGCTTGTTCCAGGTACGGCCGGGGAGCTGTTTTTT.

Only a few counts were recorded for this clone. The chain links TRBV25-1 to TRBJ2-7, with 7 bases lining up with TRBD1. The CDR3 is 13 residues long. Looked up from germline, CDR1 is MGHDK and CDR2 is SYGVNS. The J segment lost 2 bases and the V segment lost 8 bases, leaving 6 bases of the junction unmatched. The CDR3 loop reads CASGPTGAYEQYF. CDR3 sequence (DNA): TGTGCCAGCGGACCTACAGGGGCCTACGAGCAGTACTTC.

J is TRBJ2-3 and V is TRBV5-1, with 11 bases that match TRBD2. Per germline, CDR1 SGHRS and CDR2 YFSETQ. The CDR3 runs to 15 residues. V shed 3 bases, J shed 4 bases, and the junction held 4 bases outside the gene matches. CDR3 DNA sequence: TGCGCCAGCAGCTCCGGGACTAGCGGCGCAGATACGCAGTATTTT. Protein sequence: CASSSGTSGADTQYF.